This T cell receptor (beta chain) was retrieved from a study of blood T cell repertoires in COVID-19. TCRdb keeps only in-frame clones here, not all; method: immunoSEQ multiplex PCR. The sample carries around 140,000 clones, about four fifths recorded once. V lost 8 bases and J 1 base, leaving 20 bases between the germline ends. CDR3 length equals 16 residues. Germline CDR1 reads SGHAT; CDR2 reads FQNNGV. The gene calls are TRBV11-2 and TRBJ1-1, with D unclear. Specimen: peripheral blood. The receptor was derived from a woman aged 80 or older with acute or convalescent COVID-19. The CDR3 reads CASATKAGYWNTEAFF. The CDR3 coding sequence is TGTGCCAGCGCTACAAAAGCGGGTTATTGGAACACTGAAGCTTTCTTT.